A selection of T cell receptor beta chains follows, all from one sample in a study of control samples from healthy donors and cancer patients. Method: immunoSEQ multiplex PCR; TCRdb's copy keeps in-frame clones and lacks some. The sample includes about 130,000 clones, over 85% of them seen just once. Source material: blood. All receptors derive from a man aged 30 to 45 in good health. CDR3s include the opening cysteine and the closing phenylalanine or tryptophan. Each record gives: D gene, V gene, J gene, clone size, CDR3 protein, CDR3 DNA. The D gene is left open where the match is weak. Rows may omit the clone size; those that give it use once, few, many or a size class.

-	TRBV11-2	TRBJ1-1	-	CASSPDGGLNTEAFF	TGTGCCAGCAGCCCAGACGGGGGATTGAACACTGAAGCTTTCTTT
-	TRBV5-1	TRBJ2-7	-	CASSVDRGGYEQYF	TGCGCCAGCAGCGTCGACAGGGGAGGGTACGAGCAGTACTTC
TRBD2	TRBV19	TRBJ2-1	-	CASSPLAGGFDEQFF	TGTGCCAGTAGCCCACTAGCGGGGGGGTTCGATGAGCAGTTCTTC
-	TRBV6-6	TRBJ2-5	-	CASSYSGGWETQYF	TGTGCCAGCAGTTACTCGGGTGGTTGGGAGACCCAGTACTTC
TRBD2	TRBV18	TRBJ2-7	once	CASSLLSVAGDEQYF	TGTGCCAGCTCACTCCTCTCGGTAGCGGGGGACGAGCAGTACTTC
-	TRBV30	TRBJ1-1	-	CAWNVLTEAFF	TGTGCCTGGAACGTGTTGACTGAAGCTTTCTTT
-	TRBV6-5	TRBJ1-1	-	CASRGRELVAEAFF	TGTGCCAGCAGGGGACGGGAACTGGTGGCTGAAGCTTTCTTT
-	TRBV27	TRBJ2-7	-	CASSWAGAGEQYF	TGTGCCAGCAGTTGGGCTGGCGCGGGCGAGCAGTACTTC
-	TRBV25-1	TRBJ2-1	-	CASSVTYNEQFF	TGTGCCAGCAGTGTGACCTACAATGAGCAGTTCTTC
TRBD1	TRBV7-6	TRBJ2-5	-	CASSSGDRAQETQYF	TGTGCCAGCAGCTCAGGGGACAGGGCTCAAGAGACCCAGTACTTC
-	TRBV6-2/TRBV6-3	TRBJ2-7	-	CASSFSYEQYF	TGTGCCAGCAGTTTTTCCTACGAGCAGTACTTC
-	TRBV2	TRBJ1-1	-	CASSADRNTEAFF	TGTGCCAGCAGTGCCGACAGGAACACTGAAGCTTTCTTT
-	TRBV7-2	TRBJ1-5	-	CASSPLAGSQPQHF	TGTGCCAGCAGCCCCTTGGCAGGGTCTCAGCCCCAGCATTTT
TRBD2	TRBV27	TRBJ2-7	-	CASGGGSYEQYF	TGTGCCAGCGGCGGGGGATCCTACGAGCAGTACTTC
TRBD1	TRBV2	TRBJ1-2	-	CASLWTGGVGGYTF	TGTGCCAGCTTATGGACAGGGGGCGTTGGTGGCTACACCTTC
TRBD1	TRBV19	TRBJ1-2	-	CASTRSGTGYGYTF	TGTGCCAGTACTAGGAGCGGGACAGGTTATGGCTACACCTTC
TRBD1	TRBV6-6	TRBJ1-2	-	CASSYSGGDYGYTF	TGTGCCAGCAGTTACTCAGGGGGCGACTATGGCTACACCTTC
-	TRBV18	TRBJ2-5	-	CASSPGGGETQYF	TGTGCCAGCTCACCCGGAGGGGGAGAGACCCAGTACTTC
TRBD1	TRBV6-1	TRBJ2-6	-	CASSEYRGFGANVLTF	TGTGCCAGCAGTGAATACAGGGGGTTTGGGGCCAACGTCCTGACTTTC
-	TRBV5-1	TRBJ1-1	-	CASSLGGRANTEAFF	TGCGCCAGCAGCTTGGGGGGCAGAGCGAACACTGAAGCTTTCTTT
-	TRBV7-9	TRBJ1-1	-	CASSFGPILTGNTEAFF	TGTGCCAGCAGTTTCGGACCCATCCTGACAGGGAACACTGAAGCTTTCTTT
-	TRBV25-1	TRBJ1-2	once	CASTPSQGRGYTF	TGTGCCAGCACCCCGTCGCAGGGGCGCGGCTACACCTTC
-	TRBV11-2	TRBJ1-3	-	CASSTVGNTIYF	TGTGCCAGCAGCACCGTCGGTAACACCATATATTTT
TRBD2	TRBV5-1	TRBJ2-5	-	CASSAKAGTREETQYF	TGCGCCAGCAGCGCAAAAGCCGGGACTAGAGAGGAGACCCAGTACTTC
TRBD1	TRBV2	TRBJ1-4	-	CASSPTGGDEKLFF	TGTGCCAGCAGTCCGACAGGGGGCGATGAAAAACTGTTTTTT
TRBD1	TRBV7-8	TRBJ2-1	-	CASTPDRVGYNEQFF	TGTGCCAGCACCCCGGACAGGGTTGGCTACAATGAGCAGTTCTTC
-	TRBV10-3	TRBJ2-2	-	CAISGPFWGGYTGELFF	TGTGCCATCAGTGGACCCTTTTGGGGGGGCTATACCGGGGAGCTGTTTTTT
TRBD2	TRBV7-9	TRBJ2-1	-	CASSFPGGHNEQFF	TGTGCCAGCAGCTTTCCGGGGGGACACAATGAGCAGTTCTTC
-	TRBV5-1	TRBJ1-4	-	CASSDRILATNEKLFF	TGCGCCAGCAGCGACAGAATACTCGCAACTAATGAAAAACTGTTTTTT
TRBD1	TRBV11-3	TRBJ2-2	-	CASSTPGQANTGELFF	TGTGCCAGCAGCACGCCGGGACAGGCGAACACCGGGGAGCTGTTTTTT
-	TRBV7-2	TRBJ1-1	-	CASSLGRQPNTEAFF	TGTGCCAGCAGCTTAGGAAGGCAGCCGAACACTGAAGCTTTCTTT
-	TRBV3-1/TRBV3-2	TRBJ1-2	-	CASSPRTVSGYTF	TGTGCCAGCAGCCCCCGGACAGTTAGTGGCTACACCTTC